This record looks at one T cell receptor beta chain sequence and its context. No antigen is known for it. Germline-derived CDR1 and CDR2 are GTSNPN and SVGIG (reference sequence). J was trimmed by 4 bases and V by 5 bases; bases with no gene match: 4. CDR3 size: 12 residues. This entry comes from a study of T cells in narcolepsy. About the study: Enrolled donors included narcolepsy type 1 or type 2 patients and healthy controls. Study-level points and caveats: Healthy controls reportedly lacked the autoreactive clonotypes serially found in patients' blood. Comparing one patient's CSF and blood CD4+ clonotypes highlighted HCRT- and TRIB2-specific autoreactive clonotypes.

The protocol was immunoSEQ multiplex PCR, while the TCRdb copy is restricted to in-frame clones and leaves out a portion. The sample lists under 40,000 clones, about four fifths occurring once. V is TRBV30 and J is TRBJ1-2; 7 bases are shared with TRBD1. This sequence was found in a human donor with narcolepsy. Sample: CD45RA- memory CD4+ T cells from PBMCs. The CDR3 spells CAWETGIYGYTF. Here the CDR3 DNA reads TGTGCCTGGGAGACAGGGATCTATGGCTACACCTTC.